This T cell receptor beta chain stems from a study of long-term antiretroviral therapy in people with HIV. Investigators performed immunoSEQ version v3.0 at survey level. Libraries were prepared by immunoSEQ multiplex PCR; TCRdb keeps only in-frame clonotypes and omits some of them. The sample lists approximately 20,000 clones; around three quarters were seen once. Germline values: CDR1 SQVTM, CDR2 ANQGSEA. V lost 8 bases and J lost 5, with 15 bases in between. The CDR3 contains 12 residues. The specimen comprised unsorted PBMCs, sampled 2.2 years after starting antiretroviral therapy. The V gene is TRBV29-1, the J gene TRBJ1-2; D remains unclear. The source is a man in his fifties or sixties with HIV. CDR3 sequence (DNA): TGCAGCTATTTTGAGGATGGATATGGCTACACCTTC. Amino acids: CSYFEDGYGYTF.